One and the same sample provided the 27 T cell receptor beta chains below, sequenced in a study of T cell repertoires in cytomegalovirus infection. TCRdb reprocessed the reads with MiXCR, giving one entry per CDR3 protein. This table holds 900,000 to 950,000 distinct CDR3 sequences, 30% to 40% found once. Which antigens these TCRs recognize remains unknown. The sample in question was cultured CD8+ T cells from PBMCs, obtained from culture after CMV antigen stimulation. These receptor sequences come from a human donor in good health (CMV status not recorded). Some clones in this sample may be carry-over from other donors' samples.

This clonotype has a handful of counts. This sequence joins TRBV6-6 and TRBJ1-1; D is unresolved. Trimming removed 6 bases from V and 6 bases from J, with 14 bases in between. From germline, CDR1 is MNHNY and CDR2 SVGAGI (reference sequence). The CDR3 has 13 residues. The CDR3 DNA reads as TGTGCCAGCAGCGACGACTCTCGTCCTGAAGCTTTCTTT. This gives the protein CASSDDSRPEAFF.

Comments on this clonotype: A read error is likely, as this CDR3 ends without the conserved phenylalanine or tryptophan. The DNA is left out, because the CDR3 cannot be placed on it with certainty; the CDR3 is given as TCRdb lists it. CDR3 protein: CASSINKGGLTNV. The chain couples TRBV6-6 to TRBJ1-3. The CDR3 length is 13 residues, termini included. Germline V lookup: CDR1 MNHNY, CDR2 SVGAGI (reference sequence).

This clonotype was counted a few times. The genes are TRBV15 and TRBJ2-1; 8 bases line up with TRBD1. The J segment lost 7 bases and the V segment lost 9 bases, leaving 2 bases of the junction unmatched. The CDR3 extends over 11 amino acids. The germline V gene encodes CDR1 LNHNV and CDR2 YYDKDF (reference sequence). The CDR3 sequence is CATRQGNEQFF. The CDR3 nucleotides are TGTGCCACTCGACAGGGGAATGAGCAGTTCTTC.

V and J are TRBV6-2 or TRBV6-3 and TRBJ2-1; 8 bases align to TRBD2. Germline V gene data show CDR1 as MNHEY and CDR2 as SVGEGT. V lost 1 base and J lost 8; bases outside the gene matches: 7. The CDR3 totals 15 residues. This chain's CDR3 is CASSYLAGTTHEQFF. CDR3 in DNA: TGTGCCAGCAGTTACTTAGCGGGGACTACACATGAGCAGTTCTTC.

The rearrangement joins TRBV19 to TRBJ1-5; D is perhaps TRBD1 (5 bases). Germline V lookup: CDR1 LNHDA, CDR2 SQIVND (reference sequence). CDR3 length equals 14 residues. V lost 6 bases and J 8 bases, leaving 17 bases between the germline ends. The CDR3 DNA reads TGTGCCAGTAGCCTAGAGCAGGGAATTGAGCCCCAGCATTTT. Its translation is CASSLEQGIEPQHF.

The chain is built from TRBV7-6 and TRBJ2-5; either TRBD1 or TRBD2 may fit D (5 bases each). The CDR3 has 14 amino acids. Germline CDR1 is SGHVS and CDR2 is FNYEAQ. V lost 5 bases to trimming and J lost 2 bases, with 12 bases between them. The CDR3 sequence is CASSERDGQETQYF. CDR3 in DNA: TGTGCCAGCAGCGAAAGGGACGGTCAAGAGACCCAGTACTTC. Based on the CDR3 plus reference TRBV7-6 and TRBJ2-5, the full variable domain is GAGVSQSPRYKVTKRGQDVALRCDPISGHVSLYWYRQALGQGPEFLTYFNYEAQQDKSGLPNDRFSAERPEGSISTLTIQRTEQRDSAMYRCASSERDGQETQYFGPGTRLLVL.

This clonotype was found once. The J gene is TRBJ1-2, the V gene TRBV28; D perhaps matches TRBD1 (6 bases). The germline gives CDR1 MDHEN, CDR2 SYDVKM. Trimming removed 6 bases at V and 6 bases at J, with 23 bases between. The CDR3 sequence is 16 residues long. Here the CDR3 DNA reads TGTGCCAGCAGGTACTCGACAGGCCCCAAACTCCATGGCTACACCTTC. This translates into CASRYSTGPKLHGYTF.

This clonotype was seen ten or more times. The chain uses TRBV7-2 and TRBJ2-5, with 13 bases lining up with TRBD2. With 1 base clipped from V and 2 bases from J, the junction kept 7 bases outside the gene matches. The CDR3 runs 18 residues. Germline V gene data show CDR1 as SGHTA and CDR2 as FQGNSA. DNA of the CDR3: TGTGCCAGCAGCTTAGAGGGACTAGCGGGGTTCTTTCAAGAGACCCAGTACTTC. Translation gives CASSLEGLAGFFQETQYF.

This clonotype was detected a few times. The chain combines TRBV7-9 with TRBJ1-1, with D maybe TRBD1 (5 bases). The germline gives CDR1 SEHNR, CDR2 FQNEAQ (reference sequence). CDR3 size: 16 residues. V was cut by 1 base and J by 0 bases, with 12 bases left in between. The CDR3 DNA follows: TGTGCCAGCAGCTTAGAAGGGGCGGGCATGAACACTGAAGCTTTCTTT. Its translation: CASSLEGAGMNTEAFF.

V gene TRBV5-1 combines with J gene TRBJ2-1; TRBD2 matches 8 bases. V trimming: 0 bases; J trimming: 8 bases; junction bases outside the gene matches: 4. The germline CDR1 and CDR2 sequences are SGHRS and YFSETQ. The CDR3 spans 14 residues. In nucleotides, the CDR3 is TGCGCCAGCAGCTTGGAAGCGGGGGCACATGAGCAGTTCTTC. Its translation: CASSLEAGAHEQFF. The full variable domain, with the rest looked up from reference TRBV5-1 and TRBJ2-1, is KAGVTQTPRYLIKTRGQQVTLSCSPISGHRSVSWYQQTPGQGLQFLFEYFSETQRNKGNFPGRFSGRQFSNSRSEMNVSTLELGDSALYLCASSLEAGAHEQFFGPGTRLTVL.

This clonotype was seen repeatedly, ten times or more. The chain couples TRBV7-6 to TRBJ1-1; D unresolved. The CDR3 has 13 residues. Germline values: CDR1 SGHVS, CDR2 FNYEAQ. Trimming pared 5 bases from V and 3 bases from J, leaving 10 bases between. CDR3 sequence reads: CASSEDEHTEAFF. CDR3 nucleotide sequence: TGTGCCAGCAGCGAGGATGAGCACACTGAAGCTTTCTTT.

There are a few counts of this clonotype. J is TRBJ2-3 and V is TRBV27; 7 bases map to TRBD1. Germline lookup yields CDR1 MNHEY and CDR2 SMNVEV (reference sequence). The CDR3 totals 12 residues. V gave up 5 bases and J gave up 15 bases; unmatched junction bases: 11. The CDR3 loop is CASSGDRDLLYF. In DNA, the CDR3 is TGTGCCAGCAGTGGCGACAGGGACCTCCTATATTTT.

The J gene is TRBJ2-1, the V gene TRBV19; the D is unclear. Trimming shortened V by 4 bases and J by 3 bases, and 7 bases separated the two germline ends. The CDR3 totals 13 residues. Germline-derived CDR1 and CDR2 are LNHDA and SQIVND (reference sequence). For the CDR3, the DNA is TGTGCCAGTAGTACACGTCTCTACAATGAGCAGTTCTTC. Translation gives CASSTRLYNEQFF. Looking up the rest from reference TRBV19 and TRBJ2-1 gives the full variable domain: DGGITQSPKYLFRKEGQNVTLSCEQNLNHDAMYWYRQDPGQGLRLIYYSQIVNDFQKGDIAEGYSVSREKKESFPLTVTSAQKNPTAFYLCASSTRLYNEQFFGPGTRLTVL.

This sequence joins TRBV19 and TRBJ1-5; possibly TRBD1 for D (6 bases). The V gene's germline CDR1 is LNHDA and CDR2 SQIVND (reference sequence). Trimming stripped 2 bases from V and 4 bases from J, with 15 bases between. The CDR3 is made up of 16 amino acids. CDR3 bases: TGTGCCAGTAGTATAAGCCCAGGGGACGTTAATCAGCCCCAGCATTTT. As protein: CASSISPGDVNQPQHF.

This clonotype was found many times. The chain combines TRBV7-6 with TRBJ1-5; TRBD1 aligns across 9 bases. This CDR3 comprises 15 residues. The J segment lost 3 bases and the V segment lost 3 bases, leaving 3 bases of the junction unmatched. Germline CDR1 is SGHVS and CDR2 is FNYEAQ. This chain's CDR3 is CASSLGTGPNQPQHF. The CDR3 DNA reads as TGTGCCAGCAGCTTGGGGACAGGGCCCAATCAGCCCCAGCATTTT.

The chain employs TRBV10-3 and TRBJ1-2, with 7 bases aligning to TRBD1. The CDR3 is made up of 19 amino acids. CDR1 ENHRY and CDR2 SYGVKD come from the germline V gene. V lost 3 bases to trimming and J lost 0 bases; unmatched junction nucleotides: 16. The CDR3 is CAISDKTGEKGPANYGYTF. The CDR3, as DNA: TGTGCCATCAGTGATAAAACAGGGGAGAAGGGACCAGCTAACTATGGCTACACCTTC.

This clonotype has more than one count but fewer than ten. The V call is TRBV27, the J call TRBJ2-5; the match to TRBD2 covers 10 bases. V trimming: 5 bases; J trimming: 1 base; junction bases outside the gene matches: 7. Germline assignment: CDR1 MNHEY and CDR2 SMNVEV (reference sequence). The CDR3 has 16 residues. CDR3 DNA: TGTGCCAGCAGTCCAGGACTAGCGGAGCCCCAAGAGACCCAGTACTTC. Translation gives CASSPGLAEPQETQYF.

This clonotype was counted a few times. As DNA, the CDR3 is TGTGCCAGCAGCGAACCGACGAGCGGTGGGTTCGGCACAGATACGCAGTATTTT. Translated: CASSEPTSGGFGTDTQYF. The chain has TRBV12-3 or TRBV12-4 and TRBJ2-3; TRBD2 might be the D (5 bases). V was trimmed by 6 bases and J by 1 base, leaving 23 bases between them. The CDR3 length is 18 residues.

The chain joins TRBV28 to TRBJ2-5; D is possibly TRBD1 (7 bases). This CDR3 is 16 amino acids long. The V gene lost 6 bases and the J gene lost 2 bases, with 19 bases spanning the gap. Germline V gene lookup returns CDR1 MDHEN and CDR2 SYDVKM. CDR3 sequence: CASRQGTLPAQETQYF. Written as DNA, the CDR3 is TGTGCCAGCAGACAGGGGACTCTTCCAGCGCAAGAGACCCAGTACTTC.

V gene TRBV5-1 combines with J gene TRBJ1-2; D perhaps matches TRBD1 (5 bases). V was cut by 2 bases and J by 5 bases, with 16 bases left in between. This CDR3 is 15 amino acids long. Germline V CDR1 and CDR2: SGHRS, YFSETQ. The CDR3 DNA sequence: TGCGCCAGCAGCTTTCCTAGGGACGGCGGATATGGCTACACCTTC. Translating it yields CASSFPRDGGYGYTF.

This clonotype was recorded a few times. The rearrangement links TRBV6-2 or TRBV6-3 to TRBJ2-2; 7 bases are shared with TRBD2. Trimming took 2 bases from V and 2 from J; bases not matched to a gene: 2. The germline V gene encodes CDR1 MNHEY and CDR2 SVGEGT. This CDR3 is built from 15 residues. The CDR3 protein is CASSYRGVNTGELFF. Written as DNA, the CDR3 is TGTGCCAGCAGTTACCGGGGGGTCAACACCGGGGAGCTGTTTTTT.

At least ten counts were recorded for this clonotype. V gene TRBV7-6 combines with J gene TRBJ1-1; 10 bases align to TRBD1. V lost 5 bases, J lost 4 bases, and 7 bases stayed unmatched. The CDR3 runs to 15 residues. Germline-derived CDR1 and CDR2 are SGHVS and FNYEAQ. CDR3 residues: CASSPLGQGGTEAFF. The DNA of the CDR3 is TGTGCCAGCAGCCCCTTAGGACAGGGGGGCACTGAAGCTTTCTTT. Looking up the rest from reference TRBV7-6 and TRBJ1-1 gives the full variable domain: GAGVSQSPRYKVTKRGQDVALRCDPISGHVSLYWYRQALGQGPEFLTYFNYEAQQDKSGLPNDRFSAERPEGSISTLTIQRTEQRDSAMYRCASSPLGQGGTEAFFGQGTRLTVV.

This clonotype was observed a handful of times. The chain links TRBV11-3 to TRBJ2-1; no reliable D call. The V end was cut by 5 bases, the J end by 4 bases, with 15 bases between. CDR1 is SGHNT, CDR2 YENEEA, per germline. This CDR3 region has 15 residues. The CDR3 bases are TGTGCCAGCAGCCAGATCGCCTCCCCTTACAATGAGCAGTTCTTC. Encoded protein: CASSQIASPYNEQFF.

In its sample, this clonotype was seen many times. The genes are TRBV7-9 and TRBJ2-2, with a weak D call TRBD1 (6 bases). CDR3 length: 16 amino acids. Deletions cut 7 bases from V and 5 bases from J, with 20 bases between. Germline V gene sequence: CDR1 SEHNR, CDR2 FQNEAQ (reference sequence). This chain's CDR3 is CASTSITTGKTGELFF. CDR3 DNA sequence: TGTGCCAGCACCTCCATAACAACAGGGAAAACCGGGGAGCTGTTTTTT.

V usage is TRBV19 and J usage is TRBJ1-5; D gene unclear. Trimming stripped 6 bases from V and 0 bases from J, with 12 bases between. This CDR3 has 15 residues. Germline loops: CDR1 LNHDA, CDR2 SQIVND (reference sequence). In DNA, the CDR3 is TGTGCCAGTAGCTTCGGAGGGAGTAGCAATCAGCCCCAGCATTTT. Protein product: CASSFGGSSNQPQHF. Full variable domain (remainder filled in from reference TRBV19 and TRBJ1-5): DGGITQSPKYLFRKEGQNVTLSCEQNLNHDAMYWYRQDPGQGLRLIYYSQIVNDFQKGDIAEGYSVSREKKESFPLTVTSAQKNPTAFYLCASSFGGSSNQPQHFGDGTRLSIL.

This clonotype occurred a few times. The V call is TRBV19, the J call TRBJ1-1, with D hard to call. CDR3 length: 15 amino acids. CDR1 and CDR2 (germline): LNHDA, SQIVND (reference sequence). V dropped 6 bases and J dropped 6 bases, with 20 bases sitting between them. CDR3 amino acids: CASRLGSFELAEAFF. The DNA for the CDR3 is TGTGCCAGTAGGCTAGGGTCCTTCGAACTAGCTGAAGCTTTCTTT.

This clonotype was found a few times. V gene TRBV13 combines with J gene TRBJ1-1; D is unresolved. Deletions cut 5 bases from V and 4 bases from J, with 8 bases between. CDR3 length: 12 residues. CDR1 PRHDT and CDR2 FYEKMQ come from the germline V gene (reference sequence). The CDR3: CASSPLSTEAFF. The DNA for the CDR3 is TGTGCCAGCAGCCCCCTAAGCACTGAAGCTTTCTTT.